Listed below are T cell receptor beta chains from one sample, sequenced in a study of Graves' ophthalmopathy and Graves' hyperthyroidism. TCRdb reprocessed the multiplex PCR reads via MiXCR and lists one record per CDR3 protein. Seen here are around 1,200,000 distinct CDR3 sequences, less than 45% observed once, and the top ten hold approximately 10%. The sequenced sample consisted of peripheral blood or thyroid tissue (not recorded which). The receptors stem from an adult man with Graves' hyperthyroidism. Each CDR3 is given with its conserved first and last residue. The order of the fields is D gene, V gene, clone size, J gene, CDR3 protein, CDR3 DNA. The D gene is left open where the match is weak. For some rows the clone size is stated as once, few or many, or as a class when expanded; others skip it.

-	TRBV29-1	many	TRBJ2-2	CSVGAGTGELFF	TGCAGCGTGGGTGCTGGCACCGGGGAGCTGTTTTTT
TRBD1	TRBV24-1	few	TRBJ1-1	CATSDAPGQGKDTEAFF	TGTGCCACCAGTGACGCGCCGGGACAGGGAAAGGACACTGAAGCTTTCTTT
TRBD1	TRBV12-3/TRBV12-4	few	TRBJ2-7	CASSIGQVGEQYF	TGTGCCAGCAGTATCGGACAGGTGGGGGAGCAGTACTTC
TRBD2	TRBV5-1	once	TRBJ2-7	CASSAGTSGRHEQYF	TGCGCCAGCAGCGCCGGGACTAGCGGGAGACACGAGCAGTACTTC
TRBD2	TRBV9	-	TRBJ2-3	CASSLRLAGVTDTQYF	TGTGCCAGCAGCCTCAGACTAGCGGGAGTCACAGATACGCAGTATTTT
-	TRBV2	once	TRBJ2-2	CASSEARESGELFF	TGTGCCAGCAGTGAAGCCCGGGAGTCCGGGGAGCTGTTTTTT
-	TRBV6-6	many	TRBJ1-5	CASSYGPDQGPQHF	TGTGCCAGCAGTTACGGGCCAGACCAGGGCCCCCAGCATTTT
-	TRBV24-1	-	TRBJ1-2	CATSVEGYGYTF	TGTGCCACCAGCGTTGAGGGCTATGGCTACACCTTC
-	TRBV4-3	few	TRBJ1-5	CASSQAHNQPQHF	TGCGCCAGCAGCCAAGCTCACAATCAGCCCCAGCATTTT
TRBD1	TRBV4-3	few	TRBJ2-5	CASSQTPTGPQETQYF	TGCGCCAGCAGCCAAACGCCGACAGGGCCCCAAGAGACCCAGTACTTC
TRBD1	TRBV10-2	-	TRBJ1-6	CASYRGRNSPLHF	TGCGCCAGCTACAGGGGTAGAAATTCACCCCTCCACTTT
-	TRBV10-3	many	TRBJ2-5	CAISEPQGQETQYF	TGTGCCATCAGTGAACCCCAGGGACAAGAGACCCAGTACTTC
TRBD1	TRBV4-1	-	TRBJ2-7	CASSQDQGAVQYF	TGCGCCAGCAGCCAAGATCAGGGGGCCGTGCAGTACTTC
TRBD2	TRBV12-3/TRBV12-4	many	TRBJ2-2	CASSSRSGGYTGELFF	TGTGCCAGCAGTTCCCGTAGCGGGGGTTACACCGGGGAGCTGTTTTTT
-	TRBV7-2	-	TRBJ1-2	CASNSDNTIYGYTF	TGTGCCAGCAACTCGGACAACACGATATATGGCTACACCTTC
-	TRBV27	-	TRBJ1-6	CASSFKGSKDSPLHF	TGTGCCAGCAGTTTTAAGGGGTCAAAAGATTCACCCCTCCACTTT
-	TRBV29-1	-	TRBJ1-2	CSVEGGANGYTF	TGCAGCGTTGAAGGTGGGGCGAATGGCTACACCTTC
-	TRBV20-1	-	TRBJ1-1	CSDWGGNTEAFF	TGCAGTGATTGGGGCGGAAACACTGAAGCTTTCTTT
-	TRBV29-1	many	TRBJ1-1	CSVGKGNTEAFF	TGCAGCGTGGGTAAGGGGAACACTGAAGCTTTCTTT
-	TRBV7-2	-	TRBJ1-2	CASSLVLSGYTF	TGTGCCAGCAGCTTAGTTCTTAGTGGCTACACCTTC
-	TRBV27	few	TRBJ1-5	CASSLSGVREQPQHF	TGTGCCAGCAGTTTATCGGGGGTGAGGGAACAGCCCCAGCATTTT
TRBD2	TRBV7-2	many	TRBJ2-5	CASSLAPGTSGQETQYF	TGTGCCAGCAGCTTAGCGCCGGGGACTAGCGGACAAGAGACCCAGTACTTC
-	TRBV28	-	TRBJ1-3	CASSFSVNTIYF	TGTGCCAGCAGTTTTTCGGTTAACACCATATATTTT
-	TRBV29-1	once	TRBJ1-2	CSVASGKTVYGYTF	TGCAGCGTTGCCAGCGGGAAGACGGTCTATGGCTACACCTTC
-	TRBV5-1	many	TRBJ1-2	CASSSGRIPSGYTF	TGCGCCAGCAGCTCCGGCAGGATCCCTTCTGGCTACACCTTC
TRBD1	TRBV7-3	many	TRBJ2-2	CASSLWGQDNTGELFF	TGTGCCAGCAGCTTATGGGGACAGGATAACACCGGGGAGCTGTTTTTT
-	TRBV19	many	TRBJ1-1	CASSIDGGAEAFF	TGTGCCAGTAGTATAGATGGGGGCGCAGAAGCTTTCTTT
-	TRBV7-9	many	TRBJ1-6	CASSSPPGRNNSPLHF	TGTGCCAGCAGCTCGCCCCCGGGACGGAATAATTCACCCCTCCACTTT
-	TRBV10-3	-	TRBJ1-2	CAISGSNYGYTF	TGTGCCATCTCGGGCAGTAACTATGGCTACACCTTC
-	TRBV5-1	-	TRBJ2-7	CASSLGETGELYF	TGCGCCAGCAGCTTGGGGGAGACCGGGGAGCTGTACTTC
TRBD2	TRBV7-2	once	TRBJ2-7	CASVAGGPGRSYEQYF	TGTGCCAGCGTAGCGGGAGGGCCGGGGCGCTCCTACGAGCAGTACTTC
-	TRBV7-2	-	TRBJ2-5	CASTATRETQYF	TGTGCCAGCACCGCAACGCGAGAGACCCAGTACTTC
TRBD1	TRBV9	-	TRBJ1-2	CASSVTGTAEISNYGYTF	TGTGCCAGCAGCGTAACCGGGACAGCCGAAATCTCTAACTATGGCTACACCTTC
-	TRBV12-3/TRBV12-4	-	TRBJ2-5	CATATGRGQPQYF	TGTGCCACCGCAACAGGGCGAGGCCAGCCCCAGTACTTC
-	TRBV19	few	TRBJ2-7	CAWSVGTFGSGDEQYF	TGTGCCTGGAGTGTCGGGACATTCGGCTCAGGCGACGAGCAGTACTTC
TRBD1	TRBV12-3/TRBV12-4	-	TRBJ1-4	CASSLGDRKLFF	TGTGCCAGCAGTTTAGGGGACAGAAAACTGTTTTTT
-	TRBV19	-	TRBJ1-5	CASSNRHAQPQHF	TGTGCCAGTAGTAACCGACACGCCCAGCCCCAGCATTTT